These 30 T cell receptor beta chains share one sample of origin, sequenced in a study of post-analysis software for immune sequencing data. Unique molecular identifiers featured in each of the TCR beta cDNA libraries. MiXCR was run by TCRdb on the PCR reads, yielding one entry per CDR3 protein. The sample has roughly 800,000 distinct CDR3 sequences, 46% seen once. These receptors have no known antigen. Study results and caveats: In patients, about 5 TRBV segments were more frequent than in controls, with TRBV5-6, TRBV5-1 and TRBV20-1 among them.

Sequenced material: blood. The receptor source for this set is a girl aged 10 to 17 with multiple sclerosis.

This chain uses TRBV11-2 with TRBJ1-1; D not resolved. The germline V and J ends were trimmed by 1 base and 0 bases, with 15 bases remaining between them. Germline V gene data show CDR1 as SGHAT and CDR2 as FQNNGV. The CDR3 has 17 amino acids. The CDR3 reads CASSLGYVRQLNTEAFF. CDR3 nucleotides: TGTGCCAGCAGCTTAGGTTACGTGCGGCAGCTGAACACTGAAGCTTTCTTT. Full variable domain (missing parts from reference TRBV11-2 and TRBJ1-1): EAGVAQSPRYKIIEKRQSVAFWCNPISGHATLYWYQQILGQGPKLLIQFQNNGVVDDSQLPKDRFSAERLKGVDSTLKIQPAKLEDSAVYLCASSLGYVRQLNTEAFFGQGTRLTVV.

The chain uses TRBV25-1 and TRBJ2-4, with no clear D. The DNA end is more similar to TRBJ2-7, so the J call may be wrong. Germline CDR1 reads MGHDK; CDR2 reads SYGVNS. This CDR3 contains 12 residues. CDR3 in DNA: TGTGCCAGCAGTGAAAATTGGTACGAGCAGTACTTC. Translation gives CASSENWYEQYF.

This clonotype was detected a few times. The CDR3 DNA sequence: TGTGCCAGCAGCCGATTTGGGGATCCAATCTACGAGCAGTACTTC. Translation: CASSRFGDPIYEQYF. This chain links TRBV7-8 with TRBJ2-7; no firm D call. Germline CDR1 and CDR2: SGHVS and FQNEAQ. The CDR3 has 15 amino acids. The V gene lost 5 bases and the J gene lost 3 bases, with 17 bases spanning the gap. Combining the CDR3 with reference TRBV7-8 and TRBJ2-7 gives the whole variable domain GAGVSQSPRYKVAKRGQDVALRCDPISGHVSLFWYQQALGQGPEFLTYFQNEAQLDKSGLPSDRFFAERPEGSVSTLKIQRTQQEDSAVYLCASSRFGDPIYEQYFGPGTRLTVT.

The chain has TRBV20-1 and TRBJ2-7, with TRBD1 identical over 8 bases. This CDR3 is 14 amino acids long. Germline assignment: CDR1 DFQATT and CDR2 SNEGSKA (reference sequence). Trimming at V came to 6 bases and at J to 3 bases, leaving 10 bases not matched to a gene. The DNA of the CDR3 is TGCAGTGCGACAGTCGACAGGGGCTACTACGAGCAGTACTTC. Translating gives CSATVDRGYYEQYF.

Notes on this clonotype: A much larger clone differs by one base, so this may be a read error. V usage is TRBV2 and J usage is TRBJ2-5, with TRBD1 identical over 7 bases. The V and J ends lost 2 bases and 9 bases, in that order; junction bases with no gene match: 12. This CDR3 is built from 15 residues. Germline-derived CDR1 and CDR2 are SNHLY and FYNNEI. CDR3 region: CASSEKRTGRKAQYF. The DNA of the CDR3 is TGTGCCAGCAGTGAAAAAAGGACAGGAAGGAAGGCCCAGTACTTC. Full variable domain (remainder filled in from reference TRBV2 and TRBJ2-5): EPEVTQTPSHQVTQMGQEVILRCVPISNHLYFYWYRQILGQKVEFLVSFYNNEISEKSEIFDDQFSVERPDGSNFTLKIRSTKLEDSAMYFCASSEKRTGRKAQYFGPGTRLLVL.

A few counts support this clonotype. The CDR3 nucleotides read TGCAGCGTTGTAGGGGGAGTGTCAAATGAGCAGTTCTTC. It specifies CSVVGGVSNEQFF. The rearrangement links TRBV29-1 to TRBJ2-1, with TRBD1 as a possible D gene (6 bases). V lost 4 bases to trimming and J lost 7 bases, with 14 bases between them. CDR1 is SQVTM, CDR2 ANQGSEA, per germline. This CDR3 has 13 residues.

Written as DNA, the CDR3 is TGCAGTGCTCCTCGGACTAGCGGCTACGAGCAGTACTTC. This codes for CSAPRTSGYEQYF. The chain joins TRBV20-1 to TRBJ2-7; 10 bases are a match to TRBD2. Trimming took 5 bases from V and 3 from J; bases not matched to a gene: 4. Germline CDR1 reads DFQATT; CDR2 reads SNEGSKA (reference sequence). The CDR3 loop spans 13 amino acids.

This clonotype appeared a single time. The chain is built from TRBV6-1 and TRBJ1-2, with D maybe TRBD1 (6 bases). CDR3 length: 15 amino acids. Trimming stripped 3 bases from V and 3 bases from J, with 14 bases between. Looked up from germline, CDR1 is MNHNS and CDR2 is SASEGT. CDR3 sequence reads: CASSEALQGHYGYTF. For the CDR3, the DNA is TGTGCCAGCAGTGAGGCGTTACAGGGACACTATGGCTACACCTTC.

This clonotype was observed a handful of times. This chain connects TRBV15 to TRBJ2-7; 13 bases align to TRBD2. Trimming cost V 3 bases and J 6 bases; bases outside gene matches: 2. The CDR3 has 14 amino acids. Germline CDR1 and CDR2: LNHNV and YYDKDF (reference sequence). DNA for the CDR3: TGTGCCACCAGCAGTGGACTAGCGGGAGTCGAGCAGTACTTC. Its protein product is CATSSGLAGVEQYF. The full variable domain, with the rest looked up from reference TRBV15 and TRBJ2-7, is DAMVIQNPRYQVTQFGKPVTLSCSQTLNHNVMYWYQQKSSQAPKLLFHYYDKDFNNEADTPDNFQSRRPNTSFCFLDIRSPGLGDTAMYLCATSSGLAGVEQYFGPGTRLTVT.

This chain joins TRBV7-2 and TRBJ2-5, with D possibly matching TRBD2 (5 bases). The CDR3 loop spans 16 amino acids. V lost 1 base and J 5 bases, leaving 17 bases between the germline ends. Germline V CDR1 and CDR2: SGHTA, FQGNSA. CDR3 nucleotide sequence: TGTGCCAGCAGCTTAGGAGGGAGTATAGACGGCGAGACCCAGTACTTC. Protein product: CASSLGGSIDGETQYF.

The chain carries TRBV7-2 and TRBJ2-1; no firm D call. The CDR3 spans 17 residues. Deletions cut 1 base from V and 4 bases from J, with 17 bases between. Germline CDR1 reads SGHTA; CDR2 reads FQGNSA. CDR3 region: CASSLDQDPIGYNEQFF. CDR3 nucleotide sequence: TGTGCCAGCAGCTTAGACCAGGACCCCATCGGGTACAATGAGCAGTTCTTC. The variable domain in full, completed from reference TRBV7-2 and TRBJ2-1, reads GAGVSQSPSNKVTEKGKDVELRCDPISGHTALYWYRQSLGQGLEFLIYFQGNSAPDKSGLPSDRFSAERTGGSVSTLTIQRTQQEDSAVYLCASSLDQDPIGYNEQFFGPGTRLTVL.

This clonotype was detected only a few times. J is TRBJ2-4 and V is TRBV29-1, with D perhaps matching TRBD2 (6 bases). Per germline, CDR1 SQVTM and CDR2 ANQGSEA. V was shortened by 5 bases and J by 9 bases, with 20 bases between the two germline ends. The CDR3 sequence is 14 residues long. Written as DNA, the CDR3 is TGCAGCGTTATGACCGGGACTGTAAAATCCATTCAGTACTTC. It yields the protein CSVMTGTVKSIQYF.

This clonotype occurred a few times. The chain is built from TRBV4-2 and TRBJ2-7, with D tentatively TRBD2 (6 bases). This CDR3 contains 16 residues. In germline, CDR1 is LGHNA, CDR2 YNFKEQ. Trimming cost V 2 bases and J 0 bases, with 14 bases left between them. In nucleotides, the CDR3 is TGTGCCAGCAGCCAAACCAGCGGGCCCTTCTCCTACGAGCAGTACTTC. Its translation is CASSQTSGPFSYEQYF.

In this sample, this clonotype turned up a few times. The rearrangement uses TRBV10-3 and TRBJ1-2, with TRBD1 identical over 9 bases. The V segment lost 6 bases and the J segment 6 bases; nucleotides outside the gene matches: 5. The CDR3 is 13 residues long. CDR1 is ENHRY and CDR2 is SYGVKD in the germline V gene. As DNA, the CDR3 is TGTGCCATCAGGGGACAGGGAAGCGATGGCTACACCTTC. This codes for CAIRGQGSDGYTF.

This clonotype appeared a single time. The V and J genes are TRBV28 and TRBJ2-7, with a tentative D call TRBD1 (6 bases). The CDR3 extends over 15 amino acids. Germline V gives CDR1 MDHEN, CDR2 SYDVKM. V lost 3 bases and J 3 bases, leaving 15 bases between the germline ends. The DNA of the CDR3 is TGTGCCAGCAGTTTTAACAGGGCCGGAAACTACGAGCAGTACTTC. This codes for CASSFNRAGNYEQYF. The full variable domain, in which reference TRBV28 and TRBJ2-7 provide the parts outside the CDR3, is DVKVTQSSRYLVKRTGEKVFLECVQDMDHENMFWYRQDPGLGLRLIYFSYDVKMKEKGDIPEGYSVSREKKERFSLILESASTNQTSMYLCASSFNRAGNYEQYFGPGTRLTVT.

This clonotype has only a few counts. This chain uses TRBV29-1 with TRBJ2-5; the D gene is possibly TRBD2 (6 bases). Trimming left V 5 bases short and J 4 bases short, with 11 bases between. CDR1 and CDR2 (germline): SQVTM, ANQGSEA. This CDR3 is 12 amino acids long. The CDR3 here is CSVPGVGETQYF. DNA of the CDR3: TGCAGCGTTCCGGGGGTTGGAGAGACCCAGTACTTC.

A note on this clonotype: Given a much more abundant clone one base away, this may be a read error. The chain has TRBV20-1 and TRBJ2-7; TRBD1 aligns across 10 bases. The CDR3 spans 16 residues. Germline values: CDR1 DFQATT, CDR2 SNEGSKA (reference sequence). The CDR3 region is CSTRQVGTGDSYEQYF. CDR3 bases: TGCAGTACTAGACAGGTGGGGACAGGGGACTCCTACGAGCAGTACTTC.

Details on this clonotype: The junction departs from the called germline gene at one end, perhaps through a read error. The rearrangement links TRBV29-1 to TRBJ2-3; tentative D call: TRBD2 (7 bases). The CDR3 loop spans 13 amino acids. Germline values: CDR1 SQVTM, CDR2 ANQGSEA. DNA for the CDR3: TGCAGCGTTGAAACGGGGGGCACGGATACGCAGTATTTT. Amino acids: CSVETGGTDTQYF.

The sample holds a few counts of this clonotype. The chain carries TRBV19 and TRBJ2-5; D possibly corresponds to TRBD2 (6 bases). There are 13 residues in the CDR3. The V gene lost 4 bases and the J gene lost 5 bases, with 11 bases spanning the gap. The germline CDR1 and CDR2 sequences are LNHDA and SQIVND (reference sequence). CDR3 residues: CASSNWGDETQYF. The CDR3 bases are TGTGCCAGTAGTAATTGGGGGGATGAGACCCAGTACTTC.

This clonotype came up a few times. The V gene is TRBV7-2, the J gene TRBJ2-7; TRBD2 aligns across 7 bases. J was trimmed by 2 bases and V by 4 bases; bases with no gene match: 11. Per the germline V gene, CDR1 is SGHTA and CDR2 is FQGNSA. This CDR3 is built from 16 residues. The CDR3, as DNA: TGTGCCAGCAGCTCTTACCCGCTAGCGGACCCCTACGAGCAGTACTTC. Amino acids: CASSSYPLADPYEQYF. Filled out from reference TRBV7-2 and TRBJ2-7, the complete variable domain reads GAGVSQSPSNKVTEKGKDVELRCDPISGHTALYWYRQSLGQGLEFLIYFQGNSAPDKSGLPSDRFSAERTGGSVSTLTIQRTQQEDSAVYLCASSSYPLADPYEQYFGPGTRLTVT.

This clonotype was observed a few times. J is TRBJ2-3 and V is TRBV29-1; 7 nucleotides align to TRBD2. The CDR3 has 15 residues. Germline lookup yields CDR1 SQVTM and CDR2 ANQGSEA. V dropped 1 base and J dropped 0; count of bases not matched to a gene: 4. CDR3 DNA: TGCAGCGTTGAAGGCCTAGCGGAGAGCACAGATACGCAGTATTTT. Its protein product is CSVEGLAESTDTQYF.

The chain links TRBV29-1 to TRBJ2-3, with D possibly matching TRBD2 (6 bases). CDR3 size: 13 residues. CDR1 is SQVTM and CDR2 is ANQGSEA in the germline V gene. This chain's CDR3 is CSLRGRNTDTQYF. The CDR3 bases are TGCAGTCTACGGGGGAGAAACACAGATACGCAGTATTTT.

This clonotype has only one observation. The chain is built from TRBV3-1 and TRBJ2-6; unclear D gene. CDR3 length: 15 residues. CDR1 LGHDT and CDR2 YNNKEL come from the germline V gene (reference sequence). V lost 3 bases to trimming and J lost 0 bases, with 6 bases between them. CDR3 amino acids: CASSHWGSGANVLTF. CDR3 bases: TGTGCCAGCAGCCATTGGGGCTCTGGGGCCAACGTCCTGACTTTC.

This chain uses TRBV7-2 with TRBJ2-5; tentatively, D is TRBD2 (5 bases). Germline lookup yields CDR1 SGHTA and CDR2 FQGNSA. The CDR3 is made up of 16 amino acids. V was cut by 1 base and J by 10 bases, with 22 bases left in between. The chain's CDR3 is CASSLDLAGVTRGQYF. In DNA, the CDR3 is TGTGCCAGCAGCTTAGACCTAGCCGGGGTAACTCGGGGCCAGTACTTC.

This clonotype was observed a few times. The chain employs TRBV5-1 and TRBJ1-2, with D possibly matching TRBD1 (6 bases). The CDR3 has 11 amino acids. Per germline, CDR1 SGHRS and CDR2 YFSETQ. V was cut by 7 bases and J by 9 bases, with 13 bases left in between. In DNA form, the CDR3 reads TGCGCCAGCCGGACAGTTTATAGCTACACCTTC. This gives the protein CASRTVYSYTF.

This clonotype was picked up a small number of times. This chain links TRBV29-1 with TRBJ2-3; 7 bases line up with TRBD1. CDR1 is SQVTM and CDR2 is ANQGSEA in the germline V gene. V was clipped by 7 bases and J by 1 base; unmatched bases: 5. The CDR3 spans 13 residues. In DNA, the CDR3 is TGCAGCGCATTACAGGGGCGCACAGATACGCAGTATTTT. Translation: CSALQGRTDTQYF.

This clonotype was picked up a small number of times. The rearrangement joins TRBV7-9 to TRBJ2-5, with 12 positions matching TRBD2. V shed 5 bases, J shed 2 bases, and the junction held 9 bases outside the gene matches. The germline V gene encodes CDR1 SEHNR and CDR2 FQNEAQ (reference sequence). This CDR3 has 17 amino acids. CDR3 loop: CASSLGTSGHKQETQYF. The CDR3 DNA reads as TGTGCCAGCAGCCTAGGGACTAGCGGGCACAAACAAGAGACCCAGTACTTC.

This rearrangement joins TRBV7-2 to TRBJ2-1, with TRBD2 as a possible D gene (5 bases). The J call may be in error: the DNA end matches TRBJ2-7 better. The germline V gene encodes CDR1 SGHTA and CDR2 FQGNSA. This CDR3 contains 13 residues. CDR3 amino acids: CASSNQRFGGQYF. CDR3 in DNA: TGTGCCAGCAGCAACCAGCGGTTCGGTGGGCAGTACTTC.

The chain is built from TRBV27 and TRBJ2-1; 9 positions agree with TRBD1. Germline values: CDR1 MNHEY, CDR2 SMNVEV (reference sequence). The CDR3 runs 18 residues. The V gene end was trimmed by 0 bases and the J gene end by 6 bases; junction bases not matched to a gene: 12. As DNA, the CDR3 is TGTGCCAGCAGTTTATCGCCCCAAGGGACAGGGACGGCCAATGAGCAGTTCTTC. Amino acid sequence: CASSLSPQGTGTANEQFF.

The rearrangement uses TRBV12-3 or TRBV12-4 and TRBJ2-7; D possibly corresponds to TRBD2 (5 bases). The DNA end lines up better with TRBJ2-5; the J call may be wrong. The CDR3 is 14 amino acids. The CDR3 DNA follows: TGTGCCAGCAGTCGCGGACGGGAAGGGGAGACCCAGTACTTC. This codes for CASSRGREGETQYF.